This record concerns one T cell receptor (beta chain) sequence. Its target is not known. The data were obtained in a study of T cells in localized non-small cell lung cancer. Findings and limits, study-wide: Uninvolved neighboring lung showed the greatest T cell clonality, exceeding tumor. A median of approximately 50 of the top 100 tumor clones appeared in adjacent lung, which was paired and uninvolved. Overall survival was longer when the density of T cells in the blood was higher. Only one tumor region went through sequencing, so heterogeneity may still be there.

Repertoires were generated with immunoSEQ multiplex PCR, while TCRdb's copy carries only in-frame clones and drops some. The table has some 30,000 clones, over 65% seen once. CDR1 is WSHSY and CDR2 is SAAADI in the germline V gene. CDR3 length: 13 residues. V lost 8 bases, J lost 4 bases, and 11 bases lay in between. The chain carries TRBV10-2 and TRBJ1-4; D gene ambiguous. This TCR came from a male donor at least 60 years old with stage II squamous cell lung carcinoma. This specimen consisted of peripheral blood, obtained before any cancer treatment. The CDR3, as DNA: TGCGCCAGCGTTGGACGCCGTAATGAAAAACTGTTTTTT. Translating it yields CASVGRRNEKLFF.